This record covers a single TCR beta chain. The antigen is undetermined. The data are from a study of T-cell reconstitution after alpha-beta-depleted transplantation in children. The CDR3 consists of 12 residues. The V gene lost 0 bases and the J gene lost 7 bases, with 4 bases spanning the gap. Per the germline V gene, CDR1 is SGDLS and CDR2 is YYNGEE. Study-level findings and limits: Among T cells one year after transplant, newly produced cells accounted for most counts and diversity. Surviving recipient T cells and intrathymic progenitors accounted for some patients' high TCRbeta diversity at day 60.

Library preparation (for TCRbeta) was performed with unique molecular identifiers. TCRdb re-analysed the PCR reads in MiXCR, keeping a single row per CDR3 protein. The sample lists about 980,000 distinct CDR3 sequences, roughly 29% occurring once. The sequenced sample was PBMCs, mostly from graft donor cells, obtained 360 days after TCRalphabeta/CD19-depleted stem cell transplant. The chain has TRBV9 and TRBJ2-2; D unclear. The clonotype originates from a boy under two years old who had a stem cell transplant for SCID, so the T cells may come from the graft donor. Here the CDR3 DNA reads TGTGCCAGCAGCGTAGCAGTCGGGGAGCTGTTTTTT. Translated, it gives CASSVAVGELFF.